The 19 T cell receptor beta chains below were found in one sample sequenced in a study of CD8 T cells in ankylosing spondylitis. MiXCR was run by TCRdb on the 5' RACE reads, yielding one entry per CDR3 protein. The table lists some 200,000 distinct CDR3 sequences, approximately 18% of them singletons. Sequenced material: blood, either unsorted or a sorted T cell fraction (not recorded which). The receptors were sampled from a male donor under 30 with ankylosing spondylitis or in good health (not recorded which).

This clonotype was seen repeatedly, ten times or more. V gene TRBV30 combines with J gene TRBJ2-3; D possibly matches TRBD1 or TRBD2 (6 bases each). Trimming cost V 0 bases and J 4 bases, with 23 bases left between them. Per the germline V gene, CDR1 is GTSNPN and CDR2 is SVGIG (reference sequence). CDR3 length: 18 amino acids. The CDR3 is CAWSVGYRGLNTPDTQYF. In nucleotides, the CDR3 is TGTGCCTGGAGTGTTGGATATCGGGGGCTCAACACCCCAGATACGCAGTATTTT.

In its sample, this clonotype was seen many times. The CDR3 sequence is CASTIGQLNTEAFF. CDR3 nucleotide sequence: TGTGCCAGCACCATAGGACAGTTGAACACTGAAGCTTTCTTT. The chain uses TRBV5-6 and TRBJ1-1, with a weak D call TRBD1 (6 bases). CDR1 is SGHDT, CDR2 YYEEEE, per germline. V lost 6 bases and J 0 bases, leaving 12 bases between the germline ends. The CDR3 covers 14 residues.

This clonotype was detected ten times or more. The rearrangement joins TRBV10-3 to TRBJ1-1; 9 bases line up with TRBD1. This CDR3 has 13 residues. CDR1 and CDR2 from the germline V gene are ENHRY and SYGVKD. Germline trimming cut 2 bases from V and 7 bases from J; bases unmatched to any gene: 2. The CDR3 DNA reads as TGTGCCATCAGTGAGAACAGGGGGCATGAAGCTTTCTTT. Protein sequence: CAISENRGHEAFF.

This clonotype was seen at least ten times. This chain uses TRBV12-3 or TRBV12-4 with TRBJ2-2; 7 positions match TRBD1. There are 16 residues in the CDR3. V lost 7 bases and J lost 0; bases outside the gene matches: 8. The chain's CDR3 is CASTKTGKTNTGELFF. The CDR3 DNA reads as TGTGCCAGCACCAAGACAGGGAAGACGAACACCGGGGAGCTGTTTTTT.

This clonotype has only a few counts. V gene TRBV20-1 combines with J gene TRBJ2-3; D is ambiguous. Germline assignment: CDR1 DFQATT and CDR2 SNEGSKA (reference sequence). CDR3 length equals 14 residues. Trimming took 6 bases from V and 2 from J, leaving 15 bases between them. This CDR3 reads CSAQTNFYTDTQYF. The CDR3, as DNA: TGCAGTGCGCAGACAAACTTTTACACAGATACGCAGTATTTT.

This clonotype was seen ten or more times. This chain uses TRBV19 with TRBJ2-5; 7 bases are shared with TRBD2. Looked up from germline, CDR1 is LNHDA and CDR2 is SQIVND (reference sequence). The CDR3 runs 15 residues. With V trimmed by 0 bases and J by 4 bases, 5 bases remained unmatched. In nucleotides, the CDR3 is TGTGCCAGTAGTATAGAACCATCGGGGGGAGAGACCCAGTACTTC. Residues: CASSIEPSGGETQYF.

The V and J genes are TRBV19 and TRBJ2-1; 9 nucleotides line up with TRBD2. The CDR3 contains 13 residues. The germline gives CDR1 LNHDA, CDR2 SQIVND (reference sequence). Losses at the gene ends were 8 bases for V and 3 bases for J; bases not matched to a gene: 2. The CDR3 sequence is CASRTSDYNEQFF. DNA for the CDR3: TGTGCCAGTCGGACTAGCGACTACAATGAGCAGTTCTTC.

This chain links TRBV3-1 with TRBJ2-2; 8 bases are a match to TRBD2. There are 15 residues in the CDR3. V lost 1 base to trimming and J lost 9 bases; unmatched junction nucleotides: 7. The germline V gene has CDR1 LGHDT and CDR2 YNNKEL (reference sequence). CDR3 protein: CASSQGGTSGWELFF. CDR3 coding DNA: TGTGCCAGCAGCCAAGGTGGGACTAGTGGCTGGGAGCTGTTTTTT.

This clonotype was seen at least ten times. The chain couples TRBV10-3 to TRBJ2-3; perhaps TRBD2 as D (5 bases). CDR1 is ENHRY and CDR2 is SYGVKD in the germline V gene. The V end lost 3 bases, the J end lost 6 bases, and 16 bases lay between the germline ends. The CDR3 covers 15 residues. The CDR3 nucleotides are TGTGCCATCAGTGACAGTCGGGGATCCGGGGATACGCAGTATTTT. It codes for CAISDSRGSGDTQYF.

There are many counts of this clonotype. The chain recombines TRBV20-1 with TRBJ1-1; no reliable D call. V lost 3 bases, J lost 0 bases, and 8 bases lay in between. This CDR3 is 13 amino acids long. Germline lookup yields CDR1 DFQATT and CDR2 SNEGSKA (reference sequence). This CDR3 reads CSASNSLNTEAFF. The CDR3 DNA sequence: TGCAGTGCTAGTAACAGCCTGAACACTGAAGCTTTCTTT.

This clonotype was seen more than once but under ten times. The chain has TRBV27 and TRBJ2-7; 7 positions agree with TRBD1. Per the germline V gene, CDR1 is MNHEY and CDR2 is SMNVEV (reference sequence). With V trimmed by 5 bases and J by 3 bases, 4 bases remained unmatched. The CDR3 loop spans 13 amino acids. This chain's CDR3 is CASSTRDSYEQYV. CDR3 sequence (DNA): TGTGCCAGCAGTACGAGGGACAGCTACGAGCAGTACGTC.

Ten or more counts support this clonotype. This rearrangement joins TRBV19 to TRBJ2-1; 12 bases agree with TRBD2. This CDR3 has 14 amino acids. The ends lost 5 bases at V and 8 bases at J; junction bases unmatched: 4. Germline CDR1 reads LNHDA; CDR2 reads SQIVND (reference sequence). The CDR3 sequence is CASSRLAGEYEQFF. Here the CDR3 DNA reads TGTGCCAGTAGTCGACTAGCGGGAGAGTATGAGCAGTTCTTC.

This chain connects TRBV9 to TRBJ2-7; 7 bases fit TRBD1. CDR3 length: 13 residues. CDR1 SGDLS and CDR2 YYNGEE come from the germline V gene. The J segment lost 5 bases and the V segment lost 4 bases, leaving 6 bases of the junction unmatched. Here the CDR3 DNA reads TGTGCCAGCAGCAAAGCCACAGGGGACGAGCAGTACTTC. Its protein product is CASSKATGDEQYF.

This clonotype was recorded many times. CDR3 sequence reads: CSAKTGREETQYF. The CDR3 DNA reads TGCAGTGCCAAGACAGGTAGAGAAGAGACCCAGTACTTC. V and J are TRBV20-1 and TRBJ2-5, with TRBD1 as a possible D gene (6 bases). V was cut by 6 bases and J by 3 bases, with 14 bases left in between. CDR3 length equals 13 residues. Germline values: CDR1 DFQATT, CDR2 SNEGSKA (reference sequence).

This clonotype occurred many times. The chain recombines TRBV30 with TRBJ2-7; a possible D gene is TRBD1 (6 bases). Germline CDR1 and CDR2: GTSNPN and SVGIG (reference sequence). The CDR3 totals 12 residues. The V and J ends lost 3 bases and 9 bases respectively, with 15 bases between them. CDR3: CAWRAQGSVQYF. DNA of the CDR3: TGTGCCTGGAGAGCACAGGGATCCGTGCAGTACTTC. Complete variable domain (other parts from reference TRBV30 and TRBJ2-7): SQTIHQWPATLVQPVGSPLSLECTVEGTSNPNLYWYRQAAGRGLQLLFYSVGIGQISSEVPQNLSASRPQDRQFILSSKKLLLSDSGFYLCAWRAQGSVQYFGPGTRLTVT.

There are many counts of this clonotype. The rearrangement uses TRBV7-6 and TRBJ2-3, with D perhaps given as TRBD1 or TRBD2 (6 bases each). The CDR3 contains 18 residues. Trimming shortened V by 5 bases and J by 0 bases, and 21 bases separated the two germline ends. The germline gives CDR1 SGHVS, CDR2 FNYEAQ. The CDR3 DNA reads TGTGCCAGCAGCACCCCAACTAAAGGGGGGTCTAGCACAGATACGCAGTATTTT. Amino acids: CASSTPTKGGSSTDTQYF.

The table lists this clonotype with many counts. The V and J genes are TRBV12-3 or TRBV12-4 and TRBJ1-5; D gene uncertain. The CDR3 has 16 residues. The V end lost 6 bases, the J end lost 0 bases, and 15 bases lay between the germline ends. This CDR3 is CASSLGGTNSNQPQHF. The CDR3 bases are TGTGCCAGCAGCTTGGGCGGAACAAATAGCAATCAGCCCCAGCATTTT.

Ten or more counts support this clonotype. The chain is built from TRBV25-1 and TRBJ2-1; 8 bases line up with TRBD1. V gave up 7 bases and J gave up 2 bases; unmatched junction bases: 10. This CDR3 spans 16 amino acids. The V gene's germline CDR1 is MGHDK and CDR2 SYGVNS. The CDR3 DNA reads TGTGCCAGCAATACAGGGGGAAACGATGCCTACAATGAGCAGTTCTTC. Protein sequence: CASNTGGNDAYNEQFF.

This clonotype was counted many times. The genes are TRBV6-6 and TRBJ1-2; TRBD1 matches at 9 bases. J gave up 10 bases and V 6 bases, and 12 bases lay outside the gene matches. CDR1 is MNHNY, CDR2 SVGAGI, per germline (reference sequence). This CDR3 spans 14 amino acids. CDR3 protein: CASSTTGTGLAYTF. For the CDR3, the DNA is TGTGCCAGCAGCACCACCGGGACAGGGTTAGCCTACACCTTC.